The 21 T cell receptor beta chains presented below share a single source sample, sequenced in a study of cytomegalovirus exposure and HLA in healthy donors (dated 2017 in TCRdb). To prepare the library, the immunoSEQ multiplex PCR assay was applied. For the multiplex PCR, a mixture combining 60 forward primers for TCR Vbeta segments and 13 reverse primers for TCR Jbeta segments was used. Entries here come from immuneACCESS through TCRdb and include only in-frame sequences with V and J called. Some clones fail to appear in such tables; in the studies checked, an unresolved V gene covers under half of the shortfall, and the cause of the remainder is unknown. This sample lists about 140,000 clones; around 79% were detected once. Together, the top ten hold approximately 0.97% of the sample. Source material: PBMCs. All receptors come from a man between 18 and 35 years old in good health and CMV-seronegative.

The J gene is TRBJ1-5, the V gene TRBV30; 8 bases map to TRBD1. From germline, CDR1 is GTSNPN and CDR2 SVGIG (reference sequence). The CDR3 runs 14 residues. The ends lost 4 bases at V and 3 bases at J; junction bases unmatched: 5. The CDR3 region is CAWTPDRVNQPQHF. The CDR3 DNA reads TGTGCCTGGACCCCGGACAGGGTCAATCAGCCCCAGCATTTT.

The chain employs TRBV5-8 and TRBJ2-7; 7 bases are shared with TRBD1. The germline V gene encodes CDR1 SGHTS and CDR2 YDEGEE. CDR3 length equals 15 residues. Unmatched junction bases numbered 10, after V lost 4 bases and J lost 3 bases. The CDR3 here is CASSVGGQVGYEQYF. CDR3 sequence (DNA): TGTGCCAGCAGCGTTGGTGGACAGGTGGGCTACGAGCAGTACTTC.

The count of this clone is one. The rearrangement uses TRBV27 and TRBJ2-3, with unresolved D. The CDR3 has 16 residues. From germline, CDR1 is MNHEY and CDR2 SMNVEV (reference sequence). The ends were cut back, 5 bases at V and 2 bases at J, with 17 bases in the middle. The CDR3 sequence: CASSANTGLHTDTQYF. The DNA of the CDR3 is TGTGCCAGCAGTGCGAATACCGGGTTACACACAGATACGCAGTATTTT.

This CDR3 is CASSYDRGGPGYEQYF. The DNA of the CDR3 is TGTGCCAGCAGTTACGATCGGGGGGGTCCCGGGTACGAGCAGTACTTC. The J gene is TRBJ2-7, the V gene TRBV6-5; 8 bases align to TRBD2. CDR1 and CDR2 (germline): MNHEY, SVGAGI. The CDR3 covers 16 residues. V lost 2 bases and J lost 4; bases outside the gene matches: 10.

The chain couples TRBV5-6 to TRBJ2-7; D unclear. The CDR3 has 13 residues. The ends were cut back, 4 bases at V and 1 base at J, with 9 bases in the middle. CDR1 is SGHDT and CDR2 is YYEEEE in the germline V gene. CDR3 nucleotides: TGTGCCAGCAGCGCTGCCGGGTCCTACGAGCAGTACTTC. This translates into CASSAAGSYEQYF.

Written as DNA, the CDR3 is TGTGCCAGCAGCTCCATTTTGAACACTGAAGCTTTCTTT. Its protein is CASSSILNTEAFF. The chain recombines TRBV7-9 with TRBJ1-1; D uncertain. The V gene's germline CDR1 is SEHNR and CDR2 FQNEAQ (reference sequence). The V end was cut by 4 bases, the J end by 0 bases, with 6 bases between. The CDR3 has 13 residues.

V gene TRBV7-2 combines with J gene TRBJ1-2, with D hard to call. CDR1 SGHTA and CDR2 FQGNSA come from the germline V gene. The ends were cut back, 5 bases at V and 6 bases at J, with 19 bases in the middle. This CDR3 spans 15 amino acids. DNA of the CDR3: TGTGCCAGCAGCCCACCTCCGAGGGCTCCCGATGGCTACACCTTC. It encodes CASSPPPRAPDGYTF.

This clone occurred many times. The genes are TRBV30 and TRBJ1-5, with D perhaps matching TRBD1 (5 bases). V lost 4 bases to trimming and J lost 2 bases, with 12 bases between them. The CDR3 is made up of 14 amino acids. The germline V gene encodes CDR1 GTSNPN and CDR2 SVGIG (reference sequence). Here the CDR3 reads CAWKAGIGNQPQHF. CDR3 DNA sequence: TGTGCCTGGAAAGCAGGGATAGGCAATCAGCCCCAGCATTTT.

This chain links TRBV5-1 with TRBJ1-2; TRBD1 might be the D (6 bases). V was trimmed by 3 bases and J by 7 bases, leaving 10 bases between them. The CDR3 length is 12 residues. The germline gives CDR1 SGHRS, CDR2 YFSETQ. The CDR3 DNA reads TGCGCCAGCAGCTCAGGGGAGATTGGCTACACCTTC. Translating it yields CASSSGEIGYTF.

V and J are TRBV5-1 and TRBJ1-4; D ambiguous. The CDR3 has 15 residues. V lost 1 base to trimming and J lost 0 bases, with 7 bases between them. Germline V gene data show CDR1 as SGHRS and CDR2 as YFSETQ. CDR3 loop: CASSLLGPTNEKLFF. DNA of the CDR3: TGCGCCAGCAGCTTGTTGGGCCCAACTAATGAAAAACTGTTTTTT.

This clone was picked up a small number of times. The V gene is TRBV29-1, the J gene TRBJ2-3; 8 bases match TRBD2. Germline V gene data show CDR1 as SQVTM and CDR2 as ANQGSEA. V lost 6 bases and J lost 7; bases outside the gene matches: 12. This CDR3 has 14 amino acids. DNA of the CDR3: TGCAGCGTAGGGGGGGGACTAGGAGTGAATACGCAGTATTTT. It translates to CSVGGGLGVNTQYF.

This clone occurred once. The chain uses TRBV2 and TRBJ1-6; D remains unclear. Germline CDR1 SNHLY, CDR2 FYNNEI. The V end lost 5 bases, the J end lost 14 bases, and 10 bases lay between the germline ends. The CDR3 runs 11 residues. The CDR3 sequence is CASSSILALHF. The CDR3 DNA sequence: TGTGCCAGCAGTTCTATTTTGGCCCTCCACTTT.

V and J are TRBV11-2 and TRBJ2-3; D gene unclear. Germline values: CDR1 SGHAT, CDR2 FQNNGV. V shed 1 base and J shed 0 bases, with 11 bases lying between them. The CDR3 has 16 residues. This CDR3 is CASSLGLIDSTDTQYF. CDR3 sequence (DNA): TGTGCCAGCAGCTTAGGGCTCATCGATAGCACAGATACGCAGTATTTT.

The chain links TRBV2 to TRBJ1-3; a weak D match, TRBD1 (6 bases). CDR3 length: 14 residues. Looked up from germline, CDR1 is SNHLY and CDR2 is FYNNEI. V was shortened by 7 bases and J by 3 bases, with 13 bases between the two germline ends. DNA of the CDR3: TGTGCCAGCAAGGGGGAGAGGGTTGGAAACACCATATATTTT. This encodes CASKGERVGNTIYF.

The V and J genes are TRBV5-1 and TRBJ1-2, with 9 bases that match TRBD1. The CDR3 length is 14 residues. The germline gives CDR1 SGHRS, CDR2 YFSETQ. With V trimmed by 4 bases and J by 9 bases, 10 bases remained unmatched. Here the CDR3 reads CASSLPGQGVSYTF. The CDR3, as DNA: TGCGCCAGCAGCCTTCCGGGACAGGGAGTTAGCTACACCTTC.

The genes are TRBV14 and TRBJ2-2; 8 nucleotides agree with TRBD1. Germline-derived CDR1 and CDR2 are SGHDN and FVKESK. CDR3 size: 14 residues. With V trimmed by 6 bases and J by 4 bases, 4 bases remained unmatched. CDR3 sequence reads: CASRPGGGTGELFF. As DNA, the CDR3 is TGTGCCAGCAGACCAGGGGGCGGCACCGGGGAGCTGTTTTTT. The full variable domain, its missing parts supplied by reference TRBV14 and TRBJ2-2, is EAGVTQFPSHSVIEKGQTVTLRCDPISGHDNLYWYRRVMGKEIKFLLHFVKESKQDESGMPNNRFLAERTGGTYSTLKVQPAELEDSGVYFCASRPGGGTGELFFGEGSRLTVL.

This clone occurred a few times. At one of its ends the junction is not consistent with the germline gene, which may arise from a read error. The rearrangement joins TRBV7-2 to TRBJ1-2; TRBD1 aligns across 12 bases. This CDR3 has 14 residues. Germline CDR1 reads SGHTA; CDR2 reads FQGNSA. CDR3 residues: CASRLGTGGDRYTF. CDR3 nucleotide sequence: TGTGCCAGCAGATTAGGGACAGGGGGCGACCGCTACACCTTC.

The chain employs TRBV4-1 and TRBJ2-7; tentatively, D is TRBD1 (6 bases). The germline V gene encodes CDR1 MGHRA and CDR2 YSYEKL. V was trimmed by 0 bases and J by 2 bases, leaving 17 bases between them. This CDR3 is built from 17 residues. DNA for the CDR3: TGCGCCAGCAGCCAAGATGGGCAGGGGTTTATAGCCTACGAGCAGTACTTC. It specifies CASSQDGQGFIAYEQYF.

The chain combines TRBV2 with TRBJ2-1; 7 bases match TRBD1. The CDR3 extends over 16 amino acids. Germline values: CDR1 SNHLY, CDR2 FYNNEI. V was pared by 7 bases and J by 1 base, with 10 bases of the junction left unmatched. DNA of the CDR3: TGTGCCAGCAAGGGGCTAGAGGGGGCGTCCTACAATGAGCAGTTCTTC. This codes for CASKGLEGASYNEQFF. The whole variable domain, remainder taken from reference TRBV2 and TRBJ2-1, is EPEVTQTPSHQVTQMGQEVILRCVPISNHLYFYWYRQILGQKVEFLVSFYNNEISEKSEIFDDQFSVERPDGSNFTLKIRSTKLEDSAMYFCASKGLEGASYNEQFFGPGTRLTVL.

The count of this clone is one. V is TRBV6-7 and J is TRBJ1-5; 9 nucleotides match TRBD1. Being an ORF, TRBV6-7 has a function that is uncertain. The CDR3 is made up of 19 amino acids. V trimming: 1 base; J trimming: 2 bases; junction bases outside the gene matches: 12. Here the CDR3 DNA reads TGTGCCAGCAGTTACTGGGACAGGGTTTTAGTCCACGGCAATCAGCCCCAGCATTTT. Translating it yields CASSYWDRVLVHGNQPQHF.

The rearrangement links TRBV13 to TRBJ2-7; no definite D call. The CDR3 is 14 residues long. Between the trimmed V and J ends, which lost 0 bases and 2 bases, there was a span of 8 bases. Germline CDR1 is PRHDT and CDR2 is FYEKMQ (reference sequence). The CDR3 coding sequence is TGTGCCAGCAGCTTAGGCCTGTCAGCCTACGAGCAGTACTTC. Its translation is CASSLGLSAYEQYF.